Presented here are 29 T cell receptor beta chains from one specimen sequenced in a study of cytomegalovirus exposure and HLA in healthy donors. The PCR employed 60 Vbeta primers together with 13 Jbeta primers. Only in-frame clones appear in the TCRdb table, and some are missing; sequencing was by immunoSEQ multiplex PCR. Here the sample spans 160,000 or so clones, approximately 81% being singletons. Input material: PBMCs. These receptors were obtained from a man aged 45-65 years in good health and CMV-seropositive.

The genes are TRBV4-2 and TRBJ1-2; TRBD1 might be the D (5 bases). CDR3 size: 16 residues. The ends were cut back, 5 bases at V and 3 bases at J, with 19 bases in the middle. The germline CDR1 and CDR2 sequences are LGHNA and YNFKEQ. The DNA for the CDR3 is TGTGCCAGCAGCATAGGTTTCGACAGAAATGACTATGGCTACACCTTC. Translated, it gives CASSIGFDRNDYGYTF.

The V gene is TRBV28, the J gene TRBJ1-1; D uncertain. The CDR3 is 12 amino acids. CDR1 and CDR2 (germline): MDHEN, SYDVKM. The V end lost 8 bases, the J end lost 1 base, and 8 bases lay between the germline ends. The CDR3 bases are TGTGCCAGCTTAGGAGCGAACACTGAAGCTTTCTTT. Amino acid sequence: CASLGANTEAFF.

The chain employs TRBV28 and TRBJ1-4; no clear D. Germline-derived CDR1 and CDR2 are MDHEN and SYDVKM. This CDR3 is built from 17 residues. Trimming pared 3 bases from V and 3 bases from J, leaving 17 bases between. CDR3 nucleotide sequence: TGTGCCAGCAGTTTTGGGTCTGCGGTGAGCTCTAATGAAAAACTGTTTTTT. It translates to CASSFGSAVSSNEKLFF.

The chain has TRBV5-8 and TRBJ1-2; D is undetermined. Trimming left V 4 bases short and J 5 bases short, with 15 bases between. The germline V gene has CDR1 SGHTS and CDR2 YDEGEE. This CDR3 comprises 14 residues. CDR3 in amino acids: CASSPRSRTYGYTF. The DNA for the CDR3 is TGTGCCAGCAGCCCACGGTCGCGGACTTATGGCTACACCTTC.

The chain has TRBV11-2 and TRBJ2-2; D is perhaps TRBD2 (5 bases). CDR1 and CDR2 from the germline V gene are SGHAT and FQNNGV. The CDR3 is made up of 16 amino acids. V was cut by 5 bases and J by 3 bases, with 16 bases left in between. The CDR3 spells CASSPNRRGDTGELFF. The CDR3 DNA reads TGTGCCAGCAGCCCGAATAGACGGGGTGACACCGGGGAGCTGTTTTTT. Together with reference TRBV11-2 and TRBJ2-2, the CDR3 gives the full variable domain: EAGVAQSPRYKIIEKRQSVAFWCNPISGHATLYWYQQILGQGPKLLIQFQNNGVVDDSQLPKDRFSAERLKGVDSTLKIQPAKLEDSAVYLCASSPNRRGDTGELFFGEGSRLTVL.

About this clone itself: Other nucleotide sequences in the sample specify the same CDR3. DNA for the CDR3: TGTGCCGGAGGGGATAGGTCAGGGAATCAGCCCCAGCATTTT. It translates to CAGGDRSGNQPQHF. The V gene is TRBV2, the J gene TRBJ1-5; D perhaps matches TRBD1 (5 bases). V shed 11 bases and J shed 4 bases, with 18 bases lying between them. There are 14 residues in the CDR3. CDR1 is SNHLY, CDR2 FYNNEI, per germline.

The CDR3 spells CASSLNRAHGANVLTF. The CDR3 region has the DNA TGTGCCAGCAGCTTAAACAGGGCACACGGGGCCAACGTCCTGACTTTC. The chain uses TRBV7-8 and TRBJ2-6; D is perhaps TRBD1 (6 bases). Germline CDR1 reads SGHVS; CDR2 reads FQNEAQ. The V and J ends lost 2 bases and 4 bases respectively, with 12 bases between them. The CDR3 is made up of 16 amino acids.

The chain uses TRBV5-1 and TRBJ2-1, with 12 bases identical to TRBD2. Germline CDR1 and CDR2: SGHRS and YFSETQ. The CDR3 sequence is 18 residues long. J lost 2 bases, V lost 4 bases, and 10 bases had no gene match. CDR3 in DNA: TGCGCCAGCAGCCCGTCGCTTTGGACTAGCGGGACCTACAATGAGCAGTTCTTC. Translation gives CASSPSLWTSGTYNEQFF.

The chain carries TRBV7-3 and TRBJ1-2; no clear D gene. Between the trimmed V and J ends, which lost 5 bases and 8 bases, there was a span of 12 bases. Germline CDR1 is SGHTA and CDR2 is FQGTGA. CDR3 length: 12 residues. DNA of the CDR3: TGTGCCAGCAGCGCTCGGGCGGGGGGCTACACCTTC. The encoded protein is CASSARAGGYTF.

The chain carries TRBV7-3 and TRBJ2-2, with D possibly TRBD1 on 7 matching bases. The ends were cut back, 5 bases at V and 5 bases at J, with 12 bases in the middle. The CDR3 runs to 14 residues. From germline, CDR1 is SGHTA and CDR2 FQGTGA. CDR3 protein: CASSPTGTTGELFF. As DNA, the CDR3 is TGTGCCAGCAGCCCGACAGGGACTACCGGGGAGCTGTTTTTT.

The sample holds a few counts of this clone. This chain links TRBV10-1 with TRBJ2-7; 7 nucleotides match TRBD2. J lost 2 bases, V lost 7 bases, and 8 bases had no gene match. The CDR3 is made up of 14 amino acids. Germline V gene lookup returns CDR1 WNHNN and CDR2 SYGVQD (reference sequence). The CDR3 region is CASMKRGPTYEQYF. The CDR3, as DNA: TGCGCCAGCATGAAGCGGGGCCCCACCTACGAGCAGTACTTC.

The chain combines TRBV6-5 with TRBJ1-3; TRBD1 agrees at 7 bases. CDR3 length: 16 residues. V lost 2 bases, J lost 1 base, and 5 bases stayed unmatched. Germline V gene lookup returns CDR1 MNHEY and CDR2 SVGAGI. CDR3 region: CASSYAMTGSGNTIYF. CDR3 bases: TGTGCCAGCAGTTACGCTATGACAGGGTCTGGAAACACCATATATTTT.

The chain joins TRBV5-1 to TRBJ1-2; D gene uncertain. Germline V lookup: CDR1 SGHRS, CDR2 YFSETQ. V lost 3 bases, J lost 4 bases, and 16 bases lay in between. The CDR3 is 15 residues long. CDR3 nucleotides: TGCGCCAGCAGCTCTCACCCGCAGGACTCCTATGGCTACACCTTC. Encoded protein: CASSSHPQDSYGYTF.

The chain uses TRBV11-1 and TRBJ2-7; D possibly corresponds to TRBD2 (6 bases). In germline, CDR1 is SGHAT, CDR2 FQDESV (reference sequence). Trimming stripped 6 bases from V and 3 bases from J, with 18 bases between. The CDR3 length is 15 residues. CDR3 nucleotides: TGTGCCAGCAGATACCTCCGGGACTCCCGCTACGAGCAGTACTTC. Translation gives CASRYLRDSRYEQYF.

The CDR3 protein is CASRASGGPYNEQFF. CDR3 nucleotides: TGTGCCAGCAGGGCTAGCGGGGGACCATACAATGAGCAGTTCTTC. The rearrangement links TRBV6-1 to TRBJ2-1; TRBD2 matches at 10 bases. Unmatched junction bases numbered 6, after V lost 6 bases and J lost 4 bases. Germline V CDR1 and CDR2: MNHNS, SASEGT. This CDR3 has 15 amino acids.

This sequence joins TRBV4-2 and TRBJ1-6; possibly TRBD1 for D (5 bases). The ends were cut back, 10 bases at V and 6 bases at J, with 16 bases in the middle. The CDR3 is 14 amino acids. Germline V gene lookup returns CDR1 LGHNA and CDR2 YNFKEQ. CDR3 nucleotides: TGTGCCACCGGCGAGGGAGGGGCTAATTCACCCCTCCACTTT. It codes for CATGEGGANSPLHF.

This chain joins TRBV19 and TRBJ2-5; D gene ambiguous. Germline CDR1 LNHDA, CDR2 SQIVND (reference sequence). With 9 bases removed from V and 5 bases from J, the gap between germline ends came to 10 bases. CDR3 length: 11 amino acids. The CDR3 loop reads CASGWSETQYF. CDR3 nucleotide sequence: TGTGCCAGCGGTTGGTCGGAGACCCAGTACTTC.

The chain has TRBV5-6 and TRBJ2-1; 7 bases are a match to TRBD2. The germline CDR1 and CDR2 sequences are SGHDT and YYEEEE. This CDR3 region has 15 residues. Trimming cost V 2 bases and J 4 bases; bases outside gene matches: 6. This CDR3 reads CASSFWGGDYNEQFF. The CDR3 DNA reads as TGTGCCAGCAGCTTTTGGGGAGGGGATTACAATGAGCAGTTCTTC.

The chain has TRBV15 and TRBJ1-1, with TRBD1 matching 10 bases. The CDR3 extends over 17 amino acids. Germline assignment: CDR1 LNHNV and CDR2 YYDKDF (reference sequence). The trim removed 3 bases at V and 5 bases at J, leaving 12 bases unmatched. This chain's CDR3 is CATSRTPGQGIGTEAFF. CDR3 nucleotides: TGTGCCACCAGCAGGACGCCGGGACAGGGGATAGGGACTGAAGCTTTCTTT.

This chain connects TRBV18 to TRBJ2-3, with TRBD2 matching 14 bases. The CDR3 runs to 16 residues. CDR1 and CDR2 from the germline V gene are KGHSH and LQKENI. V lost 3 bases to trimming and J lost 4 bases; unmatched junction nucleotides: 3. CDR3 sequence reads: CASSPGLAGAADTQYF. CDR3 nucleotide sequence: TGTGCCAGCTCACCGGGACTAGCGGGAGCCGCAGATACGCAGTATTTT.

The gene calls are TRBV6-5 and TRBJ1-2; no firm D call. Germline V gene data show CDR1 as MNHEY and CDR2 as SVGAGI. This CDR3 has 14 residues. Between the trimmed V and J ends, which lost 2 bases and 8 bases, there was a span of 15 bases. CDR3 protein: CASSYNGEGSGYTF. DNA for the CDR3: TGTGCCAGCAGTTACAATGGGGAGGGAAGCGGCTACACCTTC.

The chain's CDR3 is CASSPPGLSITGELFF. The CDR3 nucleotides are TGTGCCAGCAGCCCTCCGGGACTATCGATAACCGGGGAGCTGTTTTTT. The chain combines TRBV7-2 with TRBJ2-2; 7 bases align to TRBD2. Germline CDR1 and CDR2: SGHTA and FQGNSA. This CDR3 has 16 amino acids. Trimming cost V 5 bases and J 5 bases; bases outside gene matches: 11.

This clone has just one count. The chain employs TRBV5-1 and TRBJ2-2; D may be TRBD2 (7 bases). V lost 0 bases and J lost 0, with 12 bases in between. Germline CDR1 SGHRS, CDR2 YFSETQ. The CDR3 consists of 17 residues. CDR3 nucleotides: TGCGCCAGCAGCTTGGCCAAGGGGGGGGCGAACACCGGGGAGCTGTTTTTT. It codes for CASSLAKGGANTGELFF. The full variable domain, completed using reference TRBV5-1 and TRBJ2-2, is KAGVTQTPRYLIKTRGQQVTLSCSPISGHRSVSWYQQTPGQGLQFLFEYFSETQRNKGNFPGRFSGRQFSNSRSEMNVSTLELGDSALYLCASSLAKGGANTGELFFGEGSRLTVL.

CDR3 sequence (DNA): TGTGCCAGCCGAGACAGGACTGCTAACTATGGCTACACCTTC. This translates into CASRDRTANYGYTF. V is TRBV7-2 and J is TRBJ1-2; tentatively, D is TRBD1 (6 bases). V dropped 8 bases and J dropped 0 bases, with 13 bases sitting between them. This CDR3 has 14 residues. The germline V gene has CDR1 SGHTA and CDR2 FQGNSA.

This clone was seen a single time. The V call is TRBV30, the J call TRBJ2-7, with 12 bases that match TRBD1. CDR3 size: 14 residues. J was trimmed by 6 bases and V by 2 bases; bases with no gene match: 5. CDR1 is GTSNPN, CDR2 SVGIG, per germline (reference sequence). CDR3 sequence: CAWSTGQGAREQYF. CDR3 in DNA: TGTGCCTGGAGTACGGGACAGGGGGCGCGCGAGCAGTACTTC.

The chain is built from TRBV5-1 and TRBJ1-4; 7 bases are shared with TRBD1. Germline loops: CDR1 SGHRS, CDR2 YFSETQ. The CDR3 sequence is 15 residues long. V lost 5 bases, J lost 5 bases, and 9 bases stayed unmatched. CDR3 nucleotides: TGCGCCAGCAGGGAATATGTGACAGGGAATGAAAAACTGTTTTTT. Translated: CASREYVTGNEKLFF.

The gene calls are TRBV5-6 and TRBJ1-4; 8 bases agree with TRBD1. CDR3 size: 14 residues. Germline assignment: CDR1 SGHDT and CDR2 YYEEEE. J was trimmed by 3 bases and V by 3 bases; bases with no gene match: 1. Written as DNA, the CDR3 is TGTGCCAGCAGCTCGACAGGGGCTAATGAAAAACTGTTTTTT. Protein sequence: CASSSTGANEKLFF.

The CDR3: CASSLTGGSGNTIYF. The CDR3 DNA follows: TGTGCCAGCAGCTTGACAGGGGGCTCTGGAAACACCATATATTTT. The chain employs TRBV7-3 and TRBJ1-3, with 9 bases aligning to TRBD1. In germline, CDR1 is SGHTA, CDR2 FQGTGA. This CDR3 is built from 15 residues. Trimming at V came to 3 bases and at J to 0 bases, leaving 0 bases not matched to a gene. Supplemented by reference TRBV7-3 and TRBJ1-3, the full variable domain reads GAGVSQTPSNKVTEKGKYVELRCDPISGHTALYWYRQSLGQGPEFLIYFQGTGAADDSGLPNDRFFAVRPEGSVSTLKIQRTERGDSAVYLCASSLTGGSGNTIYFGEGSWLTVV.

The CDR3 spells CASSPLPGGGYTF. The CDR3 region has the DNA TGTGCCAGCAGCCCACTACCCGGGGGGGGCTACACCTTC. The chain joins TRBV7-8 to TRBJ1-2; a possible D gene is TRBD1 (5 bases). V shed 5 bases and J shed 8 bases, with 15 bases lying between them. The CDR3 has 13 residues. CDR1 SGHVS and CDR2 FQNEAQ come from the germline V gene.